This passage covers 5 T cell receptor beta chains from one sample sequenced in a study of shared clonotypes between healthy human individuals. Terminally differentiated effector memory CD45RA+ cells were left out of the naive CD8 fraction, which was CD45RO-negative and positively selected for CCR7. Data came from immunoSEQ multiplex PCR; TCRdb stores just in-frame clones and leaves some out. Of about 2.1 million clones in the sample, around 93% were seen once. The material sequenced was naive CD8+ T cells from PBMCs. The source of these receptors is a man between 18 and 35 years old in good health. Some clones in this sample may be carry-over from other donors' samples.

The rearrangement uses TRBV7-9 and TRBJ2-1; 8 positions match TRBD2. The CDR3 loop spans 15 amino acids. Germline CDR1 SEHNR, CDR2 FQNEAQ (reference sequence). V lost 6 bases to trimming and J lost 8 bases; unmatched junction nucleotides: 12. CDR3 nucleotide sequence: TGTGCCAGCAGTTTTACTAGCGGCCCAGGAGATGAGCAGTTCTTC. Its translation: CASSFTSGPGDEQFF.

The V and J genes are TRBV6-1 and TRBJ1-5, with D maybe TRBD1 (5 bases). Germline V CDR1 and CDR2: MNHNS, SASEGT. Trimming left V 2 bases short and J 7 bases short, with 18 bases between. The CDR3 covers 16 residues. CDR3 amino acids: CASSEIHREWGQPQHF. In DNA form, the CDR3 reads TGTGCCAGCAGTGAAATCCATCGGGAGTGGGGGCAGCCCCAGCATTTT.

CDR3 protein: CASSQLAVGLNEQFF. As DNA, the CDR3 is TGTGCCAGCAGCCAACTAGCGGTGGGGCTCAATGAGCAGTTCTTC. V usage is TRBV4-2 and J usage is TRBJ2-1; 7 positions agree with TRBD2. CDR3 length equals 15 residues. Trimming took 2 bases from V and 6 from J; bases not matched to a gene: 7. The germline V gene has CDR1 LGHNA and CDR2 YNFKEQ.

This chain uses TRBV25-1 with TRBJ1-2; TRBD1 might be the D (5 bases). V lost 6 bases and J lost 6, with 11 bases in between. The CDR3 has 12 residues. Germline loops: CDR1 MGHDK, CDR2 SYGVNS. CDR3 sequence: CASRWRGHGYTF. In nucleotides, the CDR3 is TGTGCCAGCAGGTGGAGGGGACATGGCTACACCTTC.

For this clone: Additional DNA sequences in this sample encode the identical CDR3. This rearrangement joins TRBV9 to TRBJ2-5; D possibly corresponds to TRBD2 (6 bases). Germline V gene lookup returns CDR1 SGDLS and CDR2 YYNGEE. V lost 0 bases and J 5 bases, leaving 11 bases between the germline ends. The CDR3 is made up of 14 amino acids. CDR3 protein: CASSVGGGGETQYF. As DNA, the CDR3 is TGTGCCAGCAGCGTAGGTGGTGGAGGGGAGACCCAGTACTTC. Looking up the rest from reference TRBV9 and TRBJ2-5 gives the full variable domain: DSGVTQTPKHLITATGQRVTLRCSPRSGDLSVYWYQQSLDQGLQFLIQYYNGEERAKGNILERFSAQQFPDLHSELNLSSLELGDSALYFCASSVGGGGETQYFGPGTRLLVL.